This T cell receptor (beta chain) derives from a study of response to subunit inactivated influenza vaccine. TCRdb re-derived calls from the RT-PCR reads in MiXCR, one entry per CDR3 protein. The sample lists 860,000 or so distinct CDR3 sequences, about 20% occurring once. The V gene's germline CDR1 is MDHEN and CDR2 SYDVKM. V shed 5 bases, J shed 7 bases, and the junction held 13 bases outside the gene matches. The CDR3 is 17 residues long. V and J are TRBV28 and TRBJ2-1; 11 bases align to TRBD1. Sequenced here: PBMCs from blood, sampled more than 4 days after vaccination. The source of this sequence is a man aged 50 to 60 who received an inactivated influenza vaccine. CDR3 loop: CASSPWGGQGAFNEQFF. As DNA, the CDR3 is TGTGCCAGCAGTCCATGGGGTGGACAGGGGGCTTTTAATGAGCAGTTCTTC.